A selection of T cell receptor beta chains follows, all from one sample in a study of T cells in Graves' hyperthyroidism and ophthalmopathy. TCRdb redid the calling of the multiplex PCR reads with MiXCR, one entry per CDR3 protein. The sample lists around 800,000 distinct CDR3 sequences, approximately 40% occurring once. Sequenced: blood. The receptors were gathered from a man between 18 and 35 years old with Graves' hyperthyroidism. The conserved cysteine and the conserved F or W are not part of the CDR3 here.

TRBJ1-2	TRBV7-9	ASSLIFTGKQRWINYGYT
TRBJ1-1	TRBV6-6	ASRESGQNTEAF
TRBJ2-7	TRBV15	ATSRDRAIYEQY
TRBJ2-5	TRBV7-2	ASSSTSKETQY
TRBJ1-6	TRBV5-4	ASSEQGAGSPLH
TRBJ2-2	TRBV24-1	ATSNANTGELF
TRBJ1-1	TRBV6-5	ASNGRGTEAF
TRBJ2-5	TRBV7-9	ASSLVAPPQETQY
TRBJ2-5	TRBV20-1	SARDGRQLETQY
TRBJ1-1	TRBV15	ATSSKTGATNTEAF
TRBJ1-5	TRBV2	ASTRPGLPTGAQH
TRBJ2-2	TRBV2	ASRTSGGANTGELF
TRBJ1-5	TRBV10-3	ATGTGATPQH
TRBJ1-5	TRBV6-1	ASGATGDSNQPQH
TRBJ2-7	TRBV11-2	ASSSEFGLALY
TRBJ2-7	TRBV20-1	SARVVGAGEQY
TRBJ1-6	TRBV12-3/TRBV12-4	ASSLGGLNSPLH
TRBJ1-1	TRBV9	ASSQHARGTEAF
TRBJ1-2	TRBV2	ASSTGTSNNYGYT
TRBJ2-7	TRBV11-2	ASSLEAVSYEQY
TRBJ1-1	TRBV29-1	SVVQPNTEAF
TRBJ2-2	TRBV25-1	ASSGGELF
TRBJ1-2	TRBV20-1	SSEDLDGYT
TRBJ1-1	TRBV14	ASSPLGATTEAF
TRBJ1-5	TRBV6-6	ASTSRGRLNQPQH
TRBJ1-5	TRBV10-3	AISHGKISNQPQH
TRBJ1-6	TRBV4-3	ASSQVGQGVDSPLH
TRBJ2-7	TRBV19	ASSKSDTTYEQY
TRBJ2-7	TRBV7-2	ASTLQPGRGEQY
TRBJ1-3	TRBV25-1	ASSVSRDRSGNTIY
TRBJ1-1	TRBV11-2	ASSLDPTAMNTEAF
TRBJ1-6	TRBV12-3/TRBV12-4	ASSSDRGDNSPLH
TRBJ1-5	TRBV5-1	ASSLDSVHNQPQH
TRBJ1-1	TRBV10-3	AISARPLGGGTEAF
TRBJ2-2	TRBV19	ASIRAGRSLGELF
TRBJ2-7	TRBV14	ASSQAGTAYEQY
TRBJ2-7	TRBV7-2	ASSRLAGSLEQY
TRBJ2-7	TRBV9	ASSVYRDTYEQY
TRBJ2-6	TRBV6-6	ASSEYSPGANVLT
TRBJ1-3	TRBV19	ASSFVLSGNTIY
TRBJ2-5	TRBV20-1	SASGGAPQETQY
TRBJ1-4	TRBV2	ASSERGTGGREKLF
TRBJ1-5	TRBV5-1	ASSLGSSSNQPQH
TRBJ2-7	TRBV15	ATSRGRQALLNEQY
TRBJ1-1	TRBV7-9	ASSVPGTVNTEAF
TRBJ2-7	TRBV7-2	ASSLTSTWGHEQY
TRBJ1-4	TRBV20-1	SARAAGVGEKLF
TRBJ1-2	TRBV25-1	ASSYPDDREIYGYT
TRBJ1-5	TRBV2	ASSATKATQPQH
TRBJ2-7	TRBV5-6	ASSLIRENYEQY
TRBJ1-1	TRBV9	ASSGQG
TRBJ2-2	TRBV25-1	ASSEMERELF
TRBJ2-7	TRBV10-3	AISDLRAGGGYEQY
TRBJ2-2	TRBV20-1	SARAETGLNTGELF
TRBJ2-7	TRBV15	ATSFIGTQRDEQY
TRBJ2-1	TRBV20-1	SASAPSYNEQF
TRBJ2-7	TRBV12-3/TRBV12-4	ASSPSTGSYEQY
TRBJ1-4	TRBV20-1	SARLGQGTTNEKLF